A single T cell receptor (beta chain) is shown here with its context. No antigen is known for it. The sample holds other DNA sequences that translate to the same CDR3. This specimen comes from a study of shared clonotypes between healthy human individuals. This CDR3 is 13 amino acids long. From germline, CDR1 is GTSNPN and CDR2 SVGIG (reference sequence). Trimming stripped 0 bases from V and 6 bases from J, with 9 bases between. Clones were sequenced by immunoSEQ multiplex PCR, and TCRdb holds only the in-frame ones, with some missing. The table records 850,000 to 1,100,000 clones, around 77% of them present only once. Study-wide findings and caveats: Against clonotypes common to all four donors, non-shared ones had lower generation probabilities. Estimated richness values were generally larger in naive subsets than in memory subsets.

Donors, healthy HIV-negative adults, lacked recent acute infections or vaccinations. Caucasian adults living in Nashville, Tennessee, provided all samples. The chain couples TRBV30 to TRBJ1-5; D not resolved. This receptor was obtained from a young man in good health. Some clones in this sample may be carry-over from other donors' samples. The sequenced sample was memory CD4+ T cells from PBMCs. Subset given: CD45RA-negative fraction. The CDR3 is CAWSVQGSQPQHF. The CDR3 coding sequence is TGTGCCTGGAGTGTTCAAGGAAGTCAGCCCCAGCATTTT.